This T cell receptor beta chain was obtained from a study of blood T cell repertoires in COVID-19. As handled by the study authors: The authors estimated nucleated cell counts from reference gene primer amplification. Sequencing used immunoSEQ multiplex PCR; TCRdb keeps in-frame clones, though not all of them. The DNA gave D and trimming, while V, J and clone size come from that table. The sample lists approximately 200,000 clones, about 88% occurring once. Source material: peripheral blood. This sequence was found in an older man with active or convalescent COVID-19.

Here the CDR3 DNA reads TGTGCCATCAGCCCTGACACACCAACTAATGAAAAACTGTTTTTT. Protein: CAISPDTPTNEKLFF. The chain uses TRBV10-3 and TRBJ1-4; D unclear. Germline assignment: CDR1 ENHRY and CDR2 SYGVKD. Trimming shortened V by 6 bases and J by 0 bases, and 11 bases separated the two germline ends. The CDR3 is 15 residues long.